Sequencing of this TCR beta chain was carried out in a study of control samples from healthy donors and cancer patients (dated by TCRdb to the early 2020s). Taken from the germline V gene, the CDR1 and CDR2 loops are SGHTA and FQGTGA. From cysteine to phenylalanine, the CDR3 is 16 amino acids long. Only the CDR3 portion is preserved as DNA: 48 bases, with reading frame beginning at the first base. V has 5 bases trimmed and J has 5 bases trimmed; junction bases matching no gene number 11. A note on this clone: Its antigen is unknown. Base qualities are not recorded, but no much larger clone differs from it by a single base.

Libraries were made using the immunoSEQ multiplex PCR assay. TCRdb stores this immuneACCESS table with in-frame sequences only. Part of the clones is absent; in the studies checked, under half of the shortfall reflects unresolved V genes, and no reason is known for the rest. For this sample the table gives 60,000 or so clones, of which 70% to 90% were detected only once. 3.5% to 4% of the sample belongs to the ten largest clones. Specimen: blood. The sequence links TRBV7-3 to TRBJ2-5; 10 bases in the junction line up with TRBD2. The sequence came from a man in his fifties or sixties in good health. The DNA sequence reads TGTGCCAGCAGCCTTCTAGCGGGAGTAGGCGGGGAGACCCAGTACTTC. Its protein product is CASSLLAGVGGETQYF.